The T cell receptor beta chain under discussion was sequenced for a study of vaccination effects on CD4 cells after COVID-19. Study background: Post-vaccine samples followed the second dose by a median of 72 days.

This clone has just one count. Its antigen remains unidentified. General study findings and limits: In healthy vaccinees, only 1 of 255 vaccine-induced clones cross-reacted with common cold coronaviruses. Clones of infection and vaccine origin contracted markedly late after vaccination.

Sequencing was performed with immunoSEQ multiplex PCR; in TCRdb, only in-frame clones are kept and a portion is missing. The data contain fewer than 75,000 clones, 78% of them singletons. Investigators separated out CD4+ T cells once around nine days of culture had passed. All study participants received two doses of BNT162b2 or mRNA-1273 vaccine. Sequences were derived from CD4+ T cells from PBMCs cultured without peptide, sampled after COVID-19 vaccination. The receptor was isolated from a human donor who received a COVID-19 vaccine.

The CDR3 sequence: CASSIGEYEQYF. CDR3 nucleotide sequence: TGTGCCAGTAGTATCGGGGAATACGAGCAGTACTTC. The chain combines TRBV19 with TRBJ2-7; D might be TRBD2 (5 bases). Germline V gene sequence: CDR1 LNHDA, CDR2 SQIVND (reference sequence). The CDR3 extends over 12 amino acids. V shed 3 bases and J shed 4 bases, with 7 bases lying between them.